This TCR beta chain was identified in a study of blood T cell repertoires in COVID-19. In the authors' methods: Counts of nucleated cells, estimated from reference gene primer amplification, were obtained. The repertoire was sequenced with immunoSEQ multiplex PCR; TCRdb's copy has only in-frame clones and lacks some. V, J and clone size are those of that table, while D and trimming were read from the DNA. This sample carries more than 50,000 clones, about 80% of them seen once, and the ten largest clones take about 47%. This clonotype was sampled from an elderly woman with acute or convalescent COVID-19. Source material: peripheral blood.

For the CDR3, the DNA is TGTGCCAGCAGCACCGAGGGACAGGGTGGGGAGACCCAGTACTTC. Translated, it gives CASSTEGQGGETQYF. The gene calls are TRBV7-9 and TRBJ2-5; 9 bases map to TRBD1. CDR1 and CDR2 from the germline V gene are SEHNR and FQNEAQ (reference sequence). Trimming took 5 bases from V and 5 from J; bases not matched to a gene: 9. This CDR3 region has 15 residues. Drawing the rest from reference TRBV7-9 and TRBJ2-5, the complete variable domain is DTGVSQNPRHKITKRGQNVTFRCDPISEHNRLYWYRQTLGQGPEFLTYFQNEAQLEKSRLLSDRFSAERPKGSFSTLEIQRTEQGDSAMYLCASSTEGQGGETQYFGPGTRLLVL.